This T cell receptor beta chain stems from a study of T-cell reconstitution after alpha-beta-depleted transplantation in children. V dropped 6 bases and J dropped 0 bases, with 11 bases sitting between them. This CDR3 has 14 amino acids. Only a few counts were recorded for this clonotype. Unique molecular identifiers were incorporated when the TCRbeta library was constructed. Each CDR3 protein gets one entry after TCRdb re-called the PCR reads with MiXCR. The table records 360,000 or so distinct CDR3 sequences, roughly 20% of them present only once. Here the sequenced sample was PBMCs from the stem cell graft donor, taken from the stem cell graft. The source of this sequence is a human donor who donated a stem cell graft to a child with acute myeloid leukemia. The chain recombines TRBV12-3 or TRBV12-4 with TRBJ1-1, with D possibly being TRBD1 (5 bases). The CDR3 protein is CASSPQVLNTEAFF. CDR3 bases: TGTGCCAGCAGCCCACAGGTCCTGAACACTGAAGCTTTCTTT.